Listed below are T cell receptor beta chains from one sample, sequenced in a study of CD4 T cells in relation to SARS-CoV-2 and coronaviruses. Their specific antigens are unknown. Produced via immunoSEQ multiplex PCR; TCRdb's table is partial and in-frame only. In the table there are about 15,000 clones, roughly 71% of which are singletons. Input material: CD4+ T cells from PBMCs, cultured in vitro. These receptors originate from a human donor in good health. CDR3s include the opening cysteine and the closing phenylalanine or tryptophan. Each record gives: J gene, clone size, V gene, D gene, CDR3 DNA, CDR3 protein. D genes are given only for firm matches. The size entry is marked missing in some rows and otherwise reads once, few, many or a size class.

>TRBJ2-4|.|TRBV11-2|TRBD1
TGTGCCAGCAGCTTATCCCCGACAGGGGGCCAAAACATTCAGTACTTC
CASSLSPTGGQNIQYF
>TRBJ2-1|few|TRBV4-1|TRBD2
TGCGCCAGCAGCCAACTGACGACTAGCGGGAGTGGAAATGAGCAGTTCTTC
CASSQLTTSGSGNEQFF
>TRBJ2-1|.|TRBV5-1|TRBD2
TGCGCCAGCAGCTACGGGACTAGCGGGAGCTCCTACAATGAGCAGTTCTTC
CASSYGTSGSSYNEQFF
>TRBJ1-6|few|TRBV3-1/TRBV3-2|.
TGTGCCAGCAGCCCAAGGGGGAGCTCCTATAATTCACCCCTCCACTTT
CASSPRGSSYNSPLHF
>TRBJ2-7|.|TRBV12-3/TRBV12-4|.
TGTGCCAGCAGTCACACCCTCTCCTACGAGCAGTACTTC
CASSHTLSYEQYF
>TRBJ2-7|.|TRBV6-5|TRBD1
TGTGCCAGCAACTACCGGGACAGTTCCTACGAGCAGTACTTC
CASNYRDSSYEQYF
>TRBJ1-2|.|TRBV5-5|TRBD1
TGTGCCAGCAGCTTGGTGGGACAGGCTCTGGGAGGCTACACCTTC
CASSLVGQALGGYTF
>TRBJ2-7|.|TRBV11-2|.
TGTGCCAGCAGCCTGACAGATGGGGCCTCCTACGAGCAGTACTTC
CASSLTDGASYEQYF
>TRBJ1-5|.|TRBV24-1|TRBD1
TGTGCCACCAGTGATAGACCCTCCGGGACAGTAAAGCAGCCCCAGCATTTT
CATSDRPSGTVKQPQHF
>TRBJ1-1|.|TRBV5-8|.
TGTGCCAGCAGCTTGGTTGTAGGGTCATCGAACACTGAAGCTTTCTTT
CASSLVVGSSNTEAFF
>TRBJ1-3|.|TRBV18|TRBD1
TGTGCCAGCTCACCACAAAGGGGGCTACGGGGAGGCCACCTCTCTGGAAACACCATATATTTT
CASSPQRGLRGGHLSGNTIYF
>TRBJ1-3|.|TRBV11-2|.
TGTGCCAGCAGCTTCCTCCCCGTCACACAGGGATCTGGAAACACCATATATTTT
CASSFLPVTQGSGNTIYF
>TRBJ2-1|once|TRBV24-1|.
TGTGCCACCAGTGATCAGCGCGGGGCAGAAAATGAGCAGTTCTTC
CATSDQRGAENEQFF
>TRBJ2-7|.|TRBV5-1|TRBD2
TGCGCCAGCAGCTTAGGGGCTAGCGGGACCTACGAGCAGTACTTC
CASSLGASGTYEQYF
>TRBJ1-1|.|TRBV5-1|.
TGCGCCAGCAGCCAGAACACTGAAGCTTTCTTT
CASSQNTEAFF
>TRBJ2-7|few|TRBV3-1/TRBV3-2|TRBD2
TGTGCCAGCAGCCAAGTCGGGAGGACTACCTACGAGCAGTACTTC
CASSQVGRTTYEQYF
>TRBJ1-4|.|TRBV19|TRBD1
TGTGCCAGCAGACCACGTGGACAGGGGCAGGCTAATGAAAAACTGTTTTTT
CASRPRGQGQANEKLFF
>TRBJ2-1|.|TRBV11-1|TRBD1
TGTGCCAGCAGCTTAATACGGACAGGGGGTGATGAGCAGTTCTTC
CASSLIRTGGDEQFF
>TRBJ2-1|.|TRBV28|.
TGTGCCAGCAGTTCAAACAATGAGCAGTTCTTC
CASSSNNEQFF